This T cell receptor beta chain was observed in a study of metastatic and nonmetastatic thyroid tumors. For the study at large: The authors compared repertoires across blood and tumor or nodule tissue from malignant and benign thyroid patients. Study results and caveats: Compared with benign nodules, malignant thyroid tumors were reported to have significantly higher TCR beta diversity in both blood and tumor.

Patients were all untreated before their thyroid surgery. A note on this clone: Antigen unknown.

This CDR3 has 15 amino acids. Deletions cut 1 base from V and 3 bases from J, with 13 bases between. Germline V gene data show CDR1 as SGHTA and CDR2 as FQGNSA. In the original workflow: A distant-metastasis classifier for papillary thyroid cancer was built using CDR3 differences across clinicopathological groups. TCRdb reanalyzed the PCR reads via MiXCR. The V and J calls here are based on TCRdb, not the publication. Altogether 2,000 or so clones are present, 42% being singletons, with the ten largest covering 99% to 99.3%. The chain links TRBV7-2 to TRBJ2-7, with D maybe TRBD2 (6 bases). This sequence originates from a female donor with papillary thyroid cancer or a benign thyroid nodule (not recorded which). Some clones in this sample may be carry-over from other donors' samples. The specimen was adjacent normal tissue. CDR3 loop: CASSLVMGGDYEQYF. In DNA form, the CDR3 reads TGTGCCAGCAGCTTAGTAATGGGGGGAGACTACGAGCAGTACTTC.